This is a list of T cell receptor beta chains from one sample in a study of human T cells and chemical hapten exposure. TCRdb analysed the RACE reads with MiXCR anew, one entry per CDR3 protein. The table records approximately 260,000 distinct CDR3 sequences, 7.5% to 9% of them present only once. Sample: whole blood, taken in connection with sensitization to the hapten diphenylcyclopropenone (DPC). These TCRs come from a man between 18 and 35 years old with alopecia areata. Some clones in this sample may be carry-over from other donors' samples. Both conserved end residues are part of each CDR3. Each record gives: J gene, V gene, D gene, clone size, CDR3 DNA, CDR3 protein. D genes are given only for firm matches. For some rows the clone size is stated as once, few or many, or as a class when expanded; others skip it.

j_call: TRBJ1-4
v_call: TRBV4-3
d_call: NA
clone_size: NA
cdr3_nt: TGCGCCAGCAGCCAAGCAGCGGACAGTAATGAAAAACTGTTTTTT
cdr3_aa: CASSQAADSNEKLFF

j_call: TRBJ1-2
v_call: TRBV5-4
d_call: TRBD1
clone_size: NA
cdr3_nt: TGTGCCAGCAGCTCGTGGGGGGGACAGGCGAGAATGACTAACTATGGCTACACCTTC
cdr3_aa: CASSSWGGQARMTNYGYTF

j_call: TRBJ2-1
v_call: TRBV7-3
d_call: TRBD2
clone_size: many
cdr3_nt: TGTGCCAGCAGCCCTATAGCGGGGGGACTTTACAATGAGCAGTTCTTC
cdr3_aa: CASSPIAGGLYNEQFF

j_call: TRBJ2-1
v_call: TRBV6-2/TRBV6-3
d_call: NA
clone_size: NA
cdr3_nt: TGTGCCAGCAGTTACGGGGCGAGCGGGGAGCAGTTCTTC
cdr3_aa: CASSYGASGEQFF

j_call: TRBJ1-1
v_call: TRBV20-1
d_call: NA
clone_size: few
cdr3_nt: TGCAGTGCCCCGACCAGATACACTGAAGCTTTCTTT
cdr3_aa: CSAPTRYTEAFF

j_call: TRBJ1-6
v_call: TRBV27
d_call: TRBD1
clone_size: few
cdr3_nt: TGTGCCAGCAGTTTACGGGGGACAGTAATTAATTCACCCCTCCACTTT
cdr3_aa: CASSLRGTVINSPLHF

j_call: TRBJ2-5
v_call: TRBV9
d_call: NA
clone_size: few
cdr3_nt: TGTGCCAGCAGCGTAGAAGGGGAGGTGGTAGAGACCCAGTACTTC
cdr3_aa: CASSVEGEVVETQYF

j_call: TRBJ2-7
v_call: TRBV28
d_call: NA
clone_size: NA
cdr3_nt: TGTGCCAGCTTCTCTGGCCGCGAGCAGTACTTC
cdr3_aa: CASFSGREQYF

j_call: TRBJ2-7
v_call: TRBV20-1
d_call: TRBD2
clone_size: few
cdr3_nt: TGCAGTGCTAGAGAAGGTAGCGGGGGCTACGAGCAGTACTTC
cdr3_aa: CSAREGSGGYEQYF

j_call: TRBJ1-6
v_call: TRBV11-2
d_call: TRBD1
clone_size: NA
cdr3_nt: TGTGCCAGCAGCTTCGCGGACAGGCGAGAGTCACCCCTCCACTTT
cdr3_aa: CASSFADRRESPLHF

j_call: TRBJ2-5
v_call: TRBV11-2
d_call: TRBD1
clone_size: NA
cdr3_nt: TGTGCCAGTCGGGGGTACAGGGGGCCAGAGACCCAGTACTTC
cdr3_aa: CASRGYRGPETQYF

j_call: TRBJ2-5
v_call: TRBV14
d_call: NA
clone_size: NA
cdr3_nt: TGTGCCAGCAGCCAGGTACCTTTCCAGGGGCCGGTAGAGACCCAGTACTTC
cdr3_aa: CASSQVPFQGPVETQYF

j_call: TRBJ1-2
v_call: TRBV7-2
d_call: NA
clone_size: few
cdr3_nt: TGTGCCAGCAGCTTTGCCCAGGGCAGGAGAAACTATGGCTACACCTTC
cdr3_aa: CASSFAQGRRNYGYTF

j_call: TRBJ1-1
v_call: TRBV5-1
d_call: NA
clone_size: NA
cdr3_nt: TGCGCCAGCAGACCAGGGCCCGATTTCGTTGAAGCTTTCTTT
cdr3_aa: CASRPGPDFVEAFF

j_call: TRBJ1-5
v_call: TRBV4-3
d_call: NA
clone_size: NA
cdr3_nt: TGCGCCAGCAGCCAAGATACGGGGTTGGCTCAGCCCCAGCATTTT
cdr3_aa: CASSQDTGLAQPQHF

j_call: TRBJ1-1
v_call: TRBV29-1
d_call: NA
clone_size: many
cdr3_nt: TGCAGCGTAGCGCTCAGGGTAGCTAACACTGAAGCTTTCTTT
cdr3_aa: CSVALRVANTEAFF

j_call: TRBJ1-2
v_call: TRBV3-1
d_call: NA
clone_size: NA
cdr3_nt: TGTGCCAGCAGCCAAGCAGGGGACTACACCTTC
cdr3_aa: CASSQAGDYTF

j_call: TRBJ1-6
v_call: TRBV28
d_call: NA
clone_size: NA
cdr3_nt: TGTGCCAGCAGGGGTGGGACGGCTGTCCCCAATTCACCCCTCCACTTT
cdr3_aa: CASRGGTAVPNSPLHF

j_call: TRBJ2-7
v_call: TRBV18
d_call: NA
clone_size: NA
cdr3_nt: TGTGCCAGCTCACCAGGTCTAGGGTTACACGAGCAGTACTTC
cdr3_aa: CASSPGLGLHEQYF

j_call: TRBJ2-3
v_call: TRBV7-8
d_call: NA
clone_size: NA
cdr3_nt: TGTGCCAGCAGCCCCAGCGGCGGTACGCAGTATTTT
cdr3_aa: CASSPSGGTQYF

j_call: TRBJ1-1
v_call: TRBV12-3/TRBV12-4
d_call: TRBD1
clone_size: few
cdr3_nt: TGTGCCAGCAGACGACAGGGTAGAAGACTGATGGGCACTGAAGCTTTCTTT
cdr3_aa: CASRRQGRRLMGTEAFF

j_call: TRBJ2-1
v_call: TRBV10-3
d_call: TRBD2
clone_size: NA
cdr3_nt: TGTGCCATCAGCACCGGACTAGCGGGGGTTAATGAGCAGTTCTTC
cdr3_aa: CAISTGLAGVNEQFF

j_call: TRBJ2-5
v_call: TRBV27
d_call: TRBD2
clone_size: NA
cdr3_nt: TGTGCCAGCAGTTTAACTAGCGGGGGGTCCCGAGGTACCCAGTACTTC
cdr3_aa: CASSLTSGGSRGTQYF

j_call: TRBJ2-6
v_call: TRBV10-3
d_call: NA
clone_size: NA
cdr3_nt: TGTGCCATCAGTGAGTCCACGGAACGGATCTCTGGGGCCAACGTCCTGACTTTC
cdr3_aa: CAISESTERISGANVLTF

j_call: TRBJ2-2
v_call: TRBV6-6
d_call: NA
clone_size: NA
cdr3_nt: TGTGCCAGCAGGCGGACGGCGAACACCGGGGAGCTGTTTTTT
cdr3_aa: CASRRTANTGELFF

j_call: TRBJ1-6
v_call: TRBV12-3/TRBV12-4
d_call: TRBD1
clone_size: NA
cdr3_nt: TGTGCCAGCAGTCTTACAGGGGGTATATTTTCACCCCTCCACTTT
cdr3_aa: CASSLTGGIFSPLHF

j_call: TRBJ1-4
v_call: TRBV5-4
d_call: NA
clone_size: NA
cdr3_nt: TGTGCCAGCAGCTTCTCAGGGGATGGGGAAAAACTGTTTTTT
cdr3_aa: CASSFSGDGEKLFF

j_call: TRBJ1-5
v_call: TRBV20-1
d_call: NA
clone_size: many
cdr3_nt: TGCAGTGCCGGATGGGACACTACCTCCCCTAATAGCAATCAGCCCCAGCATTTT
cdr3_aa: CSAGWDTTSPNSNQPQHF

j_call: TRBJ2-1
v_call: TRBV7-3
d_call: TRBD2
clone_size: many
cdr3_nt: TGTGCCAGCAGCTTCCGTGCAGGACTAGACAATGAGCAGTTCTTC
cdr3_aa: CASSFRAGLDNEQFF

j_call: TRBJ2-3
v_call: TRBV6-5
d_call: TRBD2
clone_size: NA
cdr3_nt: TGTGCCAGCAGTTTACCAGGAGGGACTAGCGGGGGGGACACAGATACGCAGTATTTT
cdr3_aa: CASSLPGGTSGGDTDTQYF

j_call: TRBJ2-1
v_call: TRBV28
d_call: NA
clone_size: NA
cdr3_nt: TGTGCCAGCATTCGAGGGGAGAGAGGTGAGCAGTTCTTC
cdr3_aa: CASIRGERGEQFF

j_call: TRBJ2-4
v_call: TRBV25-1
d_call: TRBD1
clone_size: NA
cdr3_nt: TGTGCCAGCAACCCTCCCACACAGGGGGGTGGCCCAGCCAAAAACATTCAGTACTTC
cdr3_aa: CASNPPTQGGGPAKNIQYF

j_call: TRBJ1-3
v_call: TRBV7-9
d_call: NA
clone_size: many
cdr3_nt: TGTGCCAGCAGCTTAGATAGCGATGGTGGAAACACCATATATTTT
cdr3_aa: CASSLDSDGGNTIYF

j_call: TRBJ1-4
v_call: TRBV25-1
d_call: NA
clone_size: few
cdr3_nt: TGTGCCAGCAGTCTTGGCAGGGCAAATGAAAAACTGTTTTTT
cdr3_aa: CASSLGRANEKLFF

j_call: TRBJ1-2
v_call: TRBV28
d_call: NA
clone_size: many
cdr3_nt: TGTGCCAGCAGTCGTTTCGACGGAGAAAACTATGGCTACACCTTC
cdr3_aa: CASSRFDGENYGYTF

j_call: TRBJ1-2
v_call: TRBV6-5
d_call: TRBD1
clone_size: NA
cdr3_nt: TGTGCCAGCACTAGGATGGGGACAGGAAATCGAGGAGGCTATGGCTACACCTTC
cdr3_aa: CASTRMGTGNRGGYGYTF

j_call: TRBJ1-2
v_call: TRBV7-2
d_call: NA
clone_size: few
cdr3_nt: TGTGCCAGCAGTCCAGTAAGGGAGAACTATGGCTACACCTTC
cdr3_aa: CASSPVRENYGYTF

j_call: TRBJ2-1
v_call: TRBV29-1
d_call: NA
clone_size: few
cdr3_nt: TGCAGCGTTGAAGAAGTGGGGATCCGGGAGCAGTTCTTC
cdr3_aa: CSVEEVGIREQFF

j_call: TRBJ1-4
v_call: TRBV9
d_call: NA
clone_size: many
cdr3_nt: TGTGCCAGCAGCCCCCTTGCAACTAATGAAAAACTGTTTTTT
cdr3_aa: CASSPLATNEKLFF

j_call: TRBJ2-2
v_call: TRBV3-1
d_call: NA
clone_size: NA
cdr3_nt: TGTGCCAGCAGCCAAGACAGGGAAGGCACCGGGGAGCTGTTTTTT
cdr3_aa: CASSQDREGTGELFF

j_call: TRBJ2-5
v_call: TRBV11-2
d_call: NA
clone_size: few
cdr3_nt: TGTGCCAGCAGCTTCCTTAGCACCCGGGAGACCCAGTACTTC
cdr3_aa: CASSFLSTRETQYF

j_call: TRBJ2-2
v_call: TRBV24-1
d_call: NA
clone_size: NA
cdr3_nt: TGTGCCACCAGTGATTCGAGGAGGACAGTGGTCACCGGGGAGCTGTTTTTT
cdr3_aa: CATSDSRRTVVTGELFF

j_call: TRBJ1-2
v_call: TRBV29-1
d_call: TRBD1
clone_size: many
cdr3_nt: TGCAGCGTTGGAGGGACAGGGGACCGCTATGGCTACACCTTC
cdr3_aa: CSVGGTGDRYGYTF

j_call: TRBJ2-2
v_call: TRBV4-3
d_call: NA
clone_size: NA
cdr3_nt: TGCGCCAGCAGCCAATTTGAGACCGGGGAGCTGTTTTTT
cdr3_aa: CASSQFETGELFF

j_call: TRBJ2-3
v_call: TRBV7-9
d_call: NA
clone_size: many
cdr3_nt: TGTGCCAGCAGCTCCCCGAGTTACACAGATACGCAGTATTTT
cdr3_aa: CASSSPSYTDTQYF

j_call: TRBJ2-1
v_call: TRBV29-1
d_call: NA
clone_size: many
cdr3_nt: TGCAGCGTTGAAGATCGGGGAGCGAGCTCCTACAATGAGCAGTTCTTC
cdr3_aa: CSVEDRGASSYNEQFF

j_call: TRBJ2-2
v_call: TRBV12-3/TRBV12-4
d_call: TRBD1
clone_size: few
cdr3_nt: TGTGCCAGCAGTTCGCAGGGGGCGCGGGCCGGGGAGCTGTTTTTT
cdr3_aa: CASSSQGARAGELFF

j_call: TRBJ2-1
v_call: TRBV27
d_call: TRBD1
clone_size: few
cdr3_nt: TGTGCCAGCAGTTCCCGGGACAGGGCAATGGTAAGCTCCTACAATGAGCAGTTCTTC
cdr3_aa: CASSSRDRAMVSSYNEQFF